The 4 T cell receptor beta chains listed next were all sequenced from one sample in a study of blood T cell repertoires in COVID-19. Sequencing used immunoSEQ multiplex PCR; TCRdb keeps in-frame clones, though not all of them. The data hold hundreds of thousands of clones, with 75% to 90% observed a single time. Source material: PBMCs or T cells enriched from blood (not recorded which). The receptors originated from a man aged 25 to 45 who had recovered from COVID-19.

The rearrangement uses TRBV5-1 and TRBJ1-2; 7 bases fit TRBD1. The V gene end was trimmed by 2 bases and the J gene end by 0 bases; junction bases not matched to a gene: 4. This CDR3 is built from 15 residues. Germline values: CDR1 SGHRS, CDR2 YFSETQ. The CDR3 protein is CASSLGQATNYGYTF. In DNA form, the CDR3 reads TGCGCCAGCAGCTTAGGACAGGCGACTAACTATGGCTACACCTTC.

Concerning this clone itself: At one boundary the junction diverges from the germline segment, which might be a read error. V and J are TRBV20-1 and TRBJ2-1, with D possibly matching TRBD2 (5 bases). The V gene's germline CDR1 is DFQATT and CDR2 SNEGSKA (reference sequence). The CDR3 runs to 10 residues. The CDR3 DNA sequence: TGTTCGACTACTATAAATGAGCAGTTCTTC. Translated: CSTTINEQFF.

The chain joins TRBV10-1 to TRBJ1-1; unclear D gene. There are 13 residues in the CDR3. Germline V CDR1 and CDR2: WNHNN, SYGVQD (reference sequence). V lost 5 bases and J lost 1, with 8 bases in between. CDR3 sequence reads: CASSQTQNTEAFF. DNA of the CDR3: TGCGCCAGCAGTCAAACTCAGAACACTGAAGCTTTCTTT.

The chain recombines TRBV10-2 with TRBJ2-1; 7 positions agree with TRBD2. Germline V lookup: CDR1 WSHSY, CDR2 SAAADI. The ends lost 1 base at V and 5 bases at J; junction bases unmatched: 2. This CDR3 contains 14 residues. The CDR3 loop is CASSELGLNNEQFF. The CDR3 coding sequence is TGCGCCAGCAGTGAGTTGGGACTAAACAATGAGCAGTTCTTC.